The next 24 T cell receptor beta chains were all read from a single sample in a study of radiotherapy plus CTLA-4 blockade in lung cancer. Repertoires were generated with immunoSEQ multiplex PCR, while TCRdb's copy carries only in-frame clones and drops some. The repertoire includes approximately 80,000 clones, under 75% of them detected once, and around 10% sits in the top ten. Sequenced here: peripheral blood, sampled from a patient treated with radiotherapy plus ipilimumab. These receptors originate from a human donor with non-small cell lung cancer whose response to radiotherapy plus ipilimumab could not be evaluated.

This rearrangement joins TRBV10-1 to TRBJ1-5; the D gene is possibly TRBD1 (5 bases). V was pared by 5 bases and J by 3 bases, with 17 bases between. CDR3 length: 16 amino acids. The germline gives CDR1 WNHNN, CDR2 SYGVQD (reference sequence). In DNA, the CDR3 is TGCGCCAGCAGTCCCCATTATGCAGGGAACAATCAGCCCCAGCATTTT. Translating it yields CASSPHYAGNNQPQHF.

The DNA of the CDR3 is TGTGCCAGCTCACTCCGGGGGGAACATGAAGCTTTCTTT. Encoded protein: CASSLRGEHEAFF. The chain employs TRBV18 and TRBJ1-1; maybe TRBD1 (5 bases). Trimming stripped 4 bases from V and 7 bases from J, with 13 bases between. Germline V lookup: CDR1 KGHSH, CDR2 LQKENI. The CDR3 contains 13 residues.

This chain connects TRBV18 to TRBJ2-7; D unresolved. Germline V gives CDR1 KGHSH, CDR2 LQKENI. The CDR3 length is 14 residues. The V and J ends lost 0 bases and 2 bases respectively, with 8 bases between them. CDR3 sequence reads: CASSPPGRPYEQYF. For the CDR3, the DNA is TGTGCCAGCTCACCACCGGGCAGGCCCTACGAGCAGTACTTC.

This CDR3 is CASSLSSGAPNQPQHF. The DNA for the CDR3 is TGTGCCAGCAGCTTGTCCTCTGGGGCACCCAATCAGCCCCAGCATTTT. The chain is built from TRBV5-6 and TRBJ1-5; perhaps TRBD1 as D (5 bases). V was clipped by 1 base and J by 3 bases, with 14 bases between them. CDR3 length: 16 amino acids. CDR1 is SGHDT, CDR2 YYEEEE, per germline. The complete variable domain, with remaining parts taken from reference TRBV5-6 and TRBJ1-5, reads DAGVTQSPTHLIKTRGQQVTLRCSPKSGHDTVSWYQQALGQGPQFIFQYYEEEERQRGNFPDRFSGHQFPNYSSELNVNALLLGDSALYLCASSLSSGAPNQPQHFGDGTRLSIL.

This chain uses TRBV12-5 with TRBJ2-7, with D unclear. The CDR3 is 17 amino acids. Germline loops: CDR1 LGHNT, CDR2 FRNRAP. The V end lost 0 bases, the J end lost 0 bases, and 15 bases lay between the germline ends. CDR3 sequence reads: CASGLVYRAQSSYEQYF. Here the CDR3 DNA reads TGTGCTAGTGGTTTGGTATATCGAGCGCAGAGCTCCTACGAGCAGTACTTC. Based on the CDR3 plus reference TRBV12-5 and TRBJ2-7, the full variable domain is DARVTQTPRHKVTEMGQEVTMRCQPILGHNTVFWYRQTMMQGLELLAYFRNRAPLDDSGMPKDRFSAEMPDATLATLKIQPSEPRDSAVYFCASGLVYRAQSSYEQYFGPGTRLTVT.

V is TRBV5-1 and J is TRBJ2-3; D might be TRBD2 (5 bases). The germline gives CDR1 SGHRS, CDR2 YFSETQ. The CDR3 loop spans 14 amino acids. The germline V and J ends were trimmed by 5 bases and 4 bases, with 14 bases remaining between them. CDR3 sequence: CASRKNGLADTQYF. The DNA for the CDR3 is TGCGCCAGCAGGAAAAATGGACTGGCAGATACGCAGTATTTT. The variable domain in full, with the rest retrieved from reference TRBV5-1 and TRBJ2-3, is KAGVTQTPRYLIKTRGQQVTLSCSPISGHRSVSWYQQTPGQGLQFLFEYFSETQRNKGNFPGRFSGRQFSNSRSEMNVSTLELGDSALYLCASRKNGLADTQYFGPGTRLTVL.

This chain uses TRBV6-6 with TRBJ2-7, with D possibly TRBD2 on 6 matching bases. V gave up 2 bases and J gave up 5 bases, with 13 bases separating them. There are 14 residues in the CDR3. CDR1 and CDR2 (germline): MNHNY, SVGAGI (reference sequence). The CDR3 sequence: CASSYGGLRDEQYF. DNA for the CDR3: TGTGCCAGCAGTTACGGAGGGCTCAGAGACGAGCAGTACTTC.

The V call is TRBV7-3, the J call TRBJ2-2; TRBD2 is a possible D gene (6 bases). Trimming removed 8 bases from V and 2 bases from J, with 9 bases in between. CDR1 and CDR2 from the germline V gene are SGHTA and FQGTGA. This CDR3 spans 13 amino acids. The CDR3 coding sequence is TGTGCCAGCCGGGACTTTAACACCGGGGAGCTGTTTTTT. Encoded protein: CASRDFNTGELFF.

V usage is TRBV9 and J usage is TRBJ1-1; perhaps TRBD1 as D (5 bases). This CDR3 contains 14 residues. V lost 6 bases to trimming and J lost 3 bases, with 15 bases between them. Germline CDR1 is SGDLS and CDR2 is YYNGEE. CDR3 DNA sequence: TGTGCCAGCACCCCCGGTGGGGGGGACACTGAAGCTTTCTTT. Translating gives CASTPGGGDTEAFF.

The V gene is TRBV5-4, the J gene TRBJ1-4, with TRBD1 matching 7 bases. The CDR3 has 15 amino acids. Per germline, CDR1 SGHNT and CDR2 YYREEE (reference sequence). V lost 3 bases to trimming and J lost 1 base; unmatched junction nucleotides: 3. As DNA, the CDR3 is TGTGCCAGCAGCTCCTACAGGGGAACTAATGAAAAACTGTTTTTT. Its translation is CASSSYRGTNEKLFF.

This clone was found a few times. This chain connects TRBV30 to TRBJ1-1; D is uncertain. The V and J ends lost 2 bases and 0 bases respectively, with 7 bases between them. Germline CDR1 and CDR2: GTSNPN and SVGIG (reference sequence). The CDR3 length is 13 residues. This CDR3 reads CAWSIQMNTEAFF. DNA of the CDR3: TGTGCCTGGAGTATCCAGATGAACACTGAAGCTTTCTTT. The variable domain in full, with the rest retrieved from reference TRBV30 and TRBJ1-1, is SQTIHQWPATLVQPVGSPLSLECTVEGTSNPNLYWYRQAAGRGLQLLFYSVGIGQISSEVPQNLSASRPQDRQFILSSKKLLLSDSGFYLCAWSIQMNTEAFFGQGTRLTVV.

The chain carries TRBV7-9 and TRBJ1-1, with 9 nucleotides matching TRBD1. V gave up 3 bases and J gave up 5 bases; unmatched junction bases: 10. Germline CDR1 and CDR2: SEHNR and FQNEAQ (reference sequence). CDR3 size: 16 residues. In DNA, the CDR3 is TGTGCCAGCAGCTTCATACAGGGGGCGCCTAGGACTGAAGCTTTCTTT. Translating gives CASSFIQGAPRTEAFF.

The chain uses TRBV28 and TRBJ1-1; TRBD1 matches 7 bases. V dropped 5 bases and J dropped 4; count of bases not matched to a gene: 10. The CDR3 covers 15 residues. Per the germline V gene, CDR1 is MDHEN and CDR2 is SYDVKM. CDR3 region: CASSLLDRVGTEAFF. The CDR3 region has the DNA TGTGCCAGCAGTCTTTTAGACAGGGTGGGCACTGAAGCTTTCTTT.

The chain employs TRBV13 and TRBJ1-6, with D possibly matching TRBD1 (5 bases). The germline V and J ends were trimmed by 8 bases and 10 bases, with 15 bases remaining between them. This CDR3 is 13 amino acids long. Germline V gene lookup returns CDR1 PRHDT and CDR2 FYEKMQ (reference sequence). The CDR3 bases are TGTGCCAGCCGCGCGGGGCTTGGGTCACCCCTCCACTTT. Translated, it gives CASRAGLGSPLHF.

V is TRBV7-9 and J is TRBJ1-1, with D unclear. Germline lookup yields CDR1 SEHNR and CDR2 FQNEAQ (reference sequence). The germline V and J ends were trimmed by 3 bases and 1 base, with 6 bases remaining between them. This CDR3 is built from 13 residues. The CDR3 nucleotides are TGTGCCAGCAGCTTCGAGGGGAACACTGAAGCTTTCTTT. Its protein is CASSFEGNTEAFF.

The chain couples TRBV11-2 to TRBJ2-7; TRBD1 aligns across 7 bases. With 3 bases clipped from V and 3 bases from J, the junction kept 5 bases outside the gene matches. Germline V gene lookup returns CDR1 SGHAT and CDR2 FQNNGV. CDR3 length: 14 amino acids. CDR3 residues: CASSFGTDSYEQYF. The CDR3 region has the DNA TGTGCCAGCAGCTTCGGGACAGACAGCTACGAGCAGTACTTC.

The CDR3 protein is CASSPSGRAYEQYF. In DNA form, the CDR3 reads TGTGCCAGCAGCCCCAGCGGGAGAGCCTACGAGCAGTACTTC. The J gene is TRBJ2-7, the V gene TRBV9; 8 bases are shared with TRBD2. With 4 bases clipped from V and 2 bases from J, the junction kept 5 bases outside the gene matches. The CDR3 consists of 14 residues. Germline lookup yields CDR1 SGDLS and CDR2 YYNGEE.

The rearrangement uses TRBV15 and TRBJ1-2; 9 bases map to TRBD1. This CDR3 has 15 amino acids. V lost 3 bases and J lost 6; bases outside the gene matches: 8. The V gene's germline CDR1 is LNHNV and CDR2 YYDKDF (reference sequence). As DNA, the CDR3 is TGTGCCACCAGCAGCTTCCGGGACAGGGCGCATGGCTACACCTTC. Amino acids: CATSSFRDRAHGYTF.

This clone was detected only a few times. The J gene is TRBJ2-7, the V gene TRBV7-6; 10 bases are shared with TRBD2. J gave up 5 bases and V 0 bases, and 4 bases lay outside the gene matches. This CDR3 is built from 15 residues. Germline-derived CDR1 and CDR2 are SGHVS and FNYEAQ. For the CDR3, the DNA is TGTGCCAGCAGCTTAGCCGGGACTAGCGCCCACGAGCAGTACTTC. Translated, it gives CASSLAGTSAHEQYF.

V and J are TRBV6-1 and TRBJ2-7; the match to TRBD1 covers 8 bases. The CDR3 is made up of 13 amino acids. Per germline, CDR1 MNHNS and CDR2 SASEGT. V was clipped by 2 bases and J by 13 bases; unmatched bases: 10. CDR3 DNA: TGTGCCAGCAGTGAAATGGGGGAAGGGACAGGATACTTC. This codes for CASSEMGEGTGYF.

This chain joins TRBV27 and TRBJ2-2, with TRBD2 as a possible D gene (5 bases). The CDR3 is 17 amino acids. Germline V gene sequence: CDR1 MNHEY, CDR2 SMNVEV (reference sequence). V shed 1 base and J shed 1 base, with 13 bases lying between them. CDR3 nucleotides: TGTGCCAGCAGTTTATTGCGGACTCTAATGAACACCGGGGAGCTGTTTTTT. Translating gives CASSLLRTLMNTGELFF.

This clone was seen only a few times. This sequence joins TRBV28 and TRBJ1-2, with a possible D match to TRBD1 (5 bases). The germline V gene has CDR1 MDHEN and CDR2 SYDVKM. V was shortened by 6 bases and J by 6 bases, with 11 bases between the two germline ends. The CDR3 is 12 amino acids. CDR3 sequence: CASSLGGNGYTF. The CDR3 DNA follows: TGTGCCAGCAGCCTGGGGGGGAATGGCTACACCTTC.

This chain links TRBV4-2 with TRBJ2-1, with TRBD1 as a possible D gene (6 bases). CDR3 length: 17 amino acids. CDR1 is LGHNA and CDR2 is YNFKEQ in the germline V gene. Trimming removed 4 bases at V and 1 base at J, with 17 bases between. CDR3 DNA sequence: TGTGCCAGCAGCCCCATCTACAGGGTCCGGTCCTACAATGAGCAGTTCTTC. Residues: CASSPIYRVRSYNEQFF.

The rearrangement joins TRBV15 to TRBJ2-5; 8 nucleotides agree with TRBD1. CDR1 is LNHNV and CDR2 is YYDKDF in the germline V gene (reference sequence). V trimming: 4 bases; J trimming: 4 bases; junction bases outside the gene matches: 8. The CDR3 loop spans 15 amino acids. The CDR3 DNA reads TGTGCCACCAGCAAGGACAGGGTTGAAGGAGAGACCCAGTACTTC. Residues: CATSKDRVEGETQYF.